A single sample gave rise to the 20 T cell receptor beta chains below, sequenced in a study of T cell responses to AZD1222 COVID-19 vaccine. The protocol was immunoSEQ multiplex PCR, while the TCRdb copy is restricted to in-frame clones and leaves out a portion. The sample has 150,000 or so clones, approximately 87% seen once; the top ten hold under 7%. The sample in question was peripheral blood, obtained on day 0 of MenACWY control vaccination. These receptors came from an adult in good health.

The chain couples TRBV5-1 to TRBJ2-7; D perhaps matches TRBD2 (6 bases). CDR3 length: 15 amino acids. Germline CDR1 and CDR2: SGHRS and YFSETQ. V lost 4 bases and J 1 base, leaving 15 bases between the germline ends. The CDR3 bases are TGCGCCAGCAGCCCCTCTGGGGAGGAATCCTACGAGCAGTACTTC. Amino acids: CASSPSGEESYEQYF.

V usage is TRBV9 and J usage is TRBJ1-1, with no clear D. V lost 4 bases and J lost 4, with 17 bases in between. CDR1 and CDR2 (germline): SGDLS, YYNGEE. The CDR3 is 15 residues long. The DNA of the CDR3 is TGTGCCAGCAGCCGAGAGGCTTTGGGGTCCACTGAAGCTTTCTTT. This encodes CASSREALGSTEAFF.

The J gene is TRBJ1-1, the V gene TRBV18; 8 bases line up with TRBD1. V shed 4 bases, J shed 1 base, and the junction held 5 bases outside the gene matches. The CDR3 consists of 15 residues. Germline-derived CDR1 and CDR2 are KGHSH and LQKENI. The CDR3 here is CASSLPGTGNTEAFF. DNA of the CDR3: TGTGCCAGCTCACTCCCGGGGACAGGGAACACTGAAGCTTTCTTT.

The chain employs TRBV3-1 (or the pseudogene TRBV3-2) and TRBJ2-5, with 16 bases that match TRBD2. Per the germline V gene, CDR1 is LGHDT and CDR2 is YNNKEL (reference sequence). The CDR3 is 17 amino acids. Losses at the gene ends were 0 bases for V and 4 bases for J; bases not matched to a gene: 2. DNA for the CDR3: TGTGCCAGCAGCCAAGACGGGACTAGCGGGGGGGCAGAGACCCAGTACTTC. It encodes CASSQDGTSGGAETQYF.

The J gene is TRBJ2-7, the V gene TRBV24-1; possibly TRBD2 for D (5 bases). CDR1 KGHDR and CDR2 SFDVKD come from the germline V gene. This CDR3 spans 14 amino acids. V lost 8 bases and J 3 bases, leaving 16 bases between the germline ends. The CDR3: CATTPHGVLYEQYF. CDR3 bases: TGTGCCACCACTCCACACGGGGTTCTCTACGAGCAGTACTTC.

This chain uses TRBV5-1 with TRBJ2-1, with D possibly TRBD1 on 6 matching bases. V was cut by 2 bases and J by 8 bases, with 17 bases left in between. CDR3 length equals 15 residues. Germline CDR1 SGHRS, CDR2 YFSETQ. The CDR3 protein is CASSFTGIPTDEQFF. CDR3 in DNA: TGCGCCAGCAGCTTCACAGGGATCCCTACGGATGAGCAGTTCTTC.

This clone was seen a few times. This sequence joins TRBV5-5 and TRBJ2-6, with D possibly being TRBD1 (6 bases). Between the trimmed V and J ends, which lost 4 bases and 0 bases, there was a span of 11 bases. Germline lookup yields CDR1 SGHKS and CDR2 YYEKEE (reference sequence). The CDR3 runs 16 residues. CDR3 in amino acids: CASSTGQISGANVLTF. The DNA of the CDR3 is TGTGCCAGCAGCACTGGACAGATCTCTGGGGCCAACGTCCTGACTTTC.

The chain joins TRBV6-1 to TRBJ1-5; perhaps TRBD1 as D (6 bases). V gave up 2 bases and J gave up 3 bases, with 11 bases separating them. The CDR3 has 15 amino acids. The V gene's germline CDR1 is MNHNS and CDR2 SASEGT. DNA of the CDR3: TGTGCCAGCAGTGAACCAGGGGTTTCCAATCAGCCCCAGCATTTT. Protein sequence: CASSEPGVSNQPQHF.

With regard to this clone: At one end the junction does not follow the germline gene, possibly because of a read error. This rearrangement joins TRBV14 to TRBJ1-2; D might be TRBD1 (6 bases). CDR1 is SGHDN and CDR2 is FVKESK in the germline V gene. The CDR3 totals 16 residues. The CDR3 nucleotides are TGTGCCAGCAGCCCTCGGGAGACAGGCGCCCTATTTGGCCACACCTTC. Its translation: CASSPRETGALFGHTF.

This chain joins TRBV4-1 and TRBJ1-1; the D gene is possibly TRBD1 (6 bases). Trimming removed 0 bases from V and 1 base from J, with 15 bases in between. The CDR3 spans 17 residues. Germline lookup yields CDR1 MGHRA and CDR2 YSYEKL. The chain's CDR3 is CASSQESLGGPNTEAFF. CDR3 DNA: TGCGCCAGCAGCCAAGAGTCCTTGGGGGGGCCGAACACTGAAGCTTTCTTT.

The CDR3 reads CASSLTGQDYEQYF. As DNA, the CDR3 is TGTGCCAGCAGCTTAACGGGACAGGACTACGAGCAGTACTTC. The chain uses TRBV7-9 and TRBJ2-7, with TRBD1 identical over 8 bases. The germline CDR1 and CDR2 sequences are SEHNR and FQNEAQ (reference sequence). The CDR3 is made up of 14 amino acids. Trimming took 2 bases from V and 3 from J; bases not matched to a gene: 3.

The V call is TRBV7-2, the J call TRBJ1-2; a possible D gene is TRBD1 (6 bases). V lost 1 base and J lost 4, with 16 bases in between. The CDR3 has 16 amino acids. Germline V gives CDR1 SGHTA, CDR2 FQGNSA. The CDR3 coding sequence is TGTGCCAGCAGCTTAGGAAGTGACAGGAATATCTATGGCTACACCTTC. Protein sequence: CASSLGSDRNIYGYTF.

V is TRBV7-2 and J is TRBJ2-5, with D perhaps TRBD1 or TRBD2 (6 bases each). V shed 6 bases and J shed 5 bases, with 13 bases lying between them. Germline-derived CDR1 and CDR2 are SGHTA and FQGNSA. There are 13 residues in the CDR3. CDR3 loop: CASRRTGRETQYF. The DNA of the CDR3 is TGTGCCAGCAGGCGTACAGGGAGGGAGACCCAGTACTTC.

This clone was counted a single time. V and J are TRBV28 and TRBJ1-5; 12 nucleotides align to TRBD1. J gave up 1 base and V 5 bases, and 21 bases lay outside the gene matches. The germline V gene encodes CDR1 MDHEN and CDR2 SYDVKM. The CDR3 is made up of 22 amino acids. CDR3 sequence reads: CASSPWPTSGTGGWGSNQPQHF. Written as DNA, the CDR3 is TGTGCCAGCAGTCCCTGGCCGACCTCCGGGACAGGGGGCTGGGGGAGCAATCAGCCCCAGCATTTT.

The genes are TRBV5-1 and TRBJ2-7; D gene ambiguous. Looked up from germline, CDR1 is SGHRS and CDR2 is YFSETQ. The CDR3 is 14 amino acids. Trimming stripped 7 bases from V and 0 bases from J, with 14 bases between. CDR3 DNA: TGCGCCAGCGCTGCGACTGGAAGCTCCTACGAGCAGTACTTC. It is translated as CASAATGSSYEQYF.

The chain uses TRBV5-4 and TRBJ2-2; D perhaps matches TRBD2 (6 bases). The CDR3 runs 16 residues. Germline assignment: CDR1 SGHNT and CDR2 YYREEE (reference sequence). V was pared by 1 base and J by 1 base, with 11 bases between. The DNA for the CDR3 is TGTGCCAGCAGCTTGCTGCCGGGGGTGAACACCGGGGAGCTGTTTTTT. It is translated as CASSLLPGVNTGELFF. The complete variable domain, with remaining parts taken from reference TRBV5-4 and TRBJ2-2, reads ETGVTQSPTHLIKTRGQQVTLRCSSQSGHNTVSWYQQALGQGPQFIFQYYREEENGRGNFPPRFSGLQFPNYSSELNVNALELDDSALYLCASSLLPGVNTGELFFGEGSRLTVL.

This clone was picked up a small number of times. This sequence joins TRBV20-1 and TRBJ1-1; the D gene is possibly TRBD1 (5 bases). Germline loops: CDR1 DFQATT, CDR2 SNEGSKA (reference sequence). Trimming left V 3 bases short and J 11 bases short, with 16 bases between. CDR3 size: 12 residues. CDR3 sequence: CSASSGRPGAFF. The CDR3 DNA is TGCAGTGCTAGTTCGGGGCGACCTGGGGCTTTCTTT.

This chain uses TRBV7-9 with TRBJ1-2; no clear D gene. V lost 1 base, J lost 2 bases, and 14 bases lay in between. CDR3 length: 16 residues. Germline V lookup: CDR1 SEHNR, CDR2 FQNEAQ (reference sequence). CDR3 coding DNA: TGTGCCAGCAGCTTAGGTCGGCAGCTAACAAACTATGGCTACACCTTC. This sequence encodes CASSLGRQLTNYGYTF.

The V gene is TRBV19, the J gene TRBJ1-3; D unclear. The CDR3 sequence is 15 residues long. Germline lookup yields CDR1 LNHDA and CDR2 SQIVND (reference sequence). Trimming shortened V by 7 bases and J by 1 base, and 14 bases separated the two germline ends. The DNA of the CDR3 is TGTGCCAGTAACTGGCGGGGTCGATCTGGAAACACCATATATTTT. This gives the protein CASNWRGRSGNTIYF.

The V call is TRBV5-1, the J call TRBJ1-5; D is uncertain. Germline V gene sequence: CDR1 SGHRS, CDR2 YFSETQ. V was trimmed by 0 bases and J by 4 bases, leaving 11 bases between them. The CDR3 is 15 amino acids. CDR3 residues: CASSLDGVGNQPQHF. The CDR3 nucleotides are TGCGCCAGCAGCTTGGATGGGGTTGGAAATCAGCCCCAGCATTTT.